Below are 20 T cell receptor beta chains sequenced from a single sample in a study of T cell clusters in autoimmune cytopenias. TRB was amplified from approximately 230 ng of peripheral blood genomic DNA per sample. One tube held mixed TRB-A and TRB-B primer pools for touch-down PCR. TCRdb reprocessed the multiplex PCR reads, keeping one entry per CDR3 protein, no DNA. In all, the sample yields some 2,900 distinct CDR3 sequences. The sample taken for sequencing was peripheral blood. The receptor source for this set is a human donor with an autoimmune cytopenia or autoimmune hepatitis (not recorded which).

This clonotype is classed as medium-sized by frequency. The J gene is TRBJ2-7, the V gene TRBV18. This CDR3 contains 14 residues. Germline V gene sequence: CDR1 KGHSH, CDR2 LQKENI. CDR3 loop: CASSPDAPSGEQYF.

Judged by frequency, this clonotype is medium-sized (0.01 to 0.1%). The CDR3 loop reads CASSPDRALNEKLFF. The rearrangement uses TRBV18 and TRBJ1-4; the TCRdb D gene call, TRBD1, has no DNA to confirm it. Germline V CDR1 and CDR2: KGHSH, LQKENI. The CDR3 sequence is 15 residues long.

This clonotype is medium-sized (0.01 to 0.1%) by frequency. This chain uses TRBV5-6 with TRBJ2-3; the TRBD2 assignment by TCRdb is unverifiable without DNA. The CDR3 runs to 13 residues. Germline V CDR1 and CDR2: SGHDT, YYEEEE. The CDR3 reads CASSRDGRGGRYF.

This clonotype registers medium-sized by frequency. V gene TRBV27 combines with J gene TRBJ2-2. Germline CDR1 is MNHEY and CDR2 is SMNVEV (reference sequence). The CDR3 has 14 amino acids. CDR3 sequence reads: CASTSARGTGELFF.

This clonotype is classed as medium-sized by frequency. The genes are TRBV27 and TRBJ2-5; absent DNA, TCRdb's TRBD2 call cannot be checked. CDR1 and CDR2 (germline): MNHEY, SMNVEV (reference sequence). The CDR3 is made up of 15 amino acids. The CDR3 protein is CASSLGLAGVQAQYF.

This clonotype is deemed medium-sized by its frequency. The chain joins TRBV6-5 to TRBJ2-3. Germline V gene lookup returns CDR1 MNHEY and CDR2 SVGAGI. CDR3 length: 15 residues. The chain's CDR3 is CASSYSALGTDTQYF.

This clonotype is called medium-sized based on its frequency. The chain links TRBV27 to TRBJ2-5; with no DNA, the TCRdb D assignment of TRBD1 cannot be verified. Germline loops: CDR1 MNHEY, CDR2 SMNVEV (reference sequence). There are 14 residues in the CDR3. CDR3 loop: CASSFGLGKETQYF.

According to its frequency, this clonotype is medium-sized (0.01 to 0.1%). The chain employs TRBV7-2 and TRBJ1-2. This CDR3 comprises 15 residues. Germline lookup yields CDR1 SGHTA and CDR2 FQGNSA. The CDR3 region is CASSPDNTGMYGYTF.

According to its frequency, this clonotype is medium-sized. The chain has TRBV6-5 and TRBJ1-6. The V gene's germline CDR1 is MNHEY and CDR2 SVGAGI. The CDR3 is 13 amino acids. Here the CDR3 reads CASLKTRNSPLHF.

This clonotype shows up as medium-sized by frequency. This chain uses TRBV24-1 with TRBJ1-2; the D gene TCRdb calls, TRBD1, cannot be checked with no DNA. Per germline, CDR1 KGHDR and CDR2 SFDVKD. This CDR3 region has 16 residues. The CDR3 loop is CATSDPTIRIGYGYTF.

In terms of frequency, this clonotype is medium-sized (0.01 to 0.1%). The V call is TRBV6-4, the J call TRBJ2-1; lacking DNA, the TRBD1 call made by TCRdb goes unchecked. The CDR3 is made up of 14 amino acids. Germline V gene data show CDR1 as MRHNA and CDR2 as SNTAGT. CDR3 sequence: CASRRDADYNEQFF.

This clonotype is called medium-sized (0.01 to 0.1%) based on its frequency. This chain joins TRBV18 and TRBJ1-2. The CDR3 extends over 12 amino acids. From germline, CDR1 is KGHSH and CDR2 LQKENI. The CDR3 loop is CASSTGLSGYTF.

This clonotype ranks as medium-sized in terms of frequency. The chain has TRBV30 and TRBJ1-3; TCRdb proposes TRBD1, but this gene call is untestable without DNA. The germline gives CDR1 GTSNPN, CDR2 SVGIG (reference sequence). The CDR3 contains 14 residues. CDR3 residues: CAWSRGHSGNTIYF.

In terms of frequency, this clonotype is medium-sized. The chain links TRBV29-1 to TRBJ1-4; without DNA, the TCRdb call of TRBD1 cannot be checked. Germline V gene data show CDR1 as SQVTM and CDR2 as ANQGSEA. The CDR3 extends over 16 amino acids. This CDR3 is CSVSPGQGASNEKLFF.

By frequency, this clonotype registers medium-sized (0.01 to 0.1%). V and J are TRBV6-2 or TRBV6-3 and TRBJ1-2. Germline-derived CDR1 and CDR2 are MNHEY and SVGEGT. This CDR3 is 11 amino acids long. The CDR3 sequence: CASSSEWGYTF.

Measured by frequency, this clonotype is medium-sized (0.01 to 0.1%). The CDR3 protein is CASSQGGSSKNEQFF. This chain connects TRBV11-2 to TRBJ2-1; TCRdb's D call of TRBD2 is untestable without DNA. Germline V gives CDR1 SGHAT, CDR2 FQNNGV. This CDR3 comprises 15 residues.

This clonotype counts as medium-sized by frequency. The rearrangement joins TRBV30 to TRBJ1-6; TCRdb's D gene call, TRBD1, goes unchecked for lack of DNA. In germline, CDR1 is GTSNPN, CDR2 SVGIG (reference sequence). This CDR3 has 14 amino acids. The CDR3 sequence: CAWSQGQGGSPLHF.

This clonotype is deemed medium-sized by its frequency. The genes are TRBV4-3 and TRBJ2-3; TCRdb designates TRBD1, a call that cannot be tested without DNA. Germline CDR1 and CDR2: LGHNA and YSLEER. The CDR3 totals 15 residues. The CDR3 here is CASSPPGGGSDTQYF.

By frequency, this clonotype is medium-sized. This chain uses TRBV19 with TRBJ2-7. CDR1 is LNHDA and CDR2 is SQIVND in the germline V gene (reference sequence). CDR3 size: 16 residues. CDR3 region: CASSEIGVYKAYEQYF.

This clonotype is called large based on its frequency. V usage is TRBV29-1 and J usage is TRBJ1-1; TCRdb gives TRBD1 as the D gene, but with no DNA this cannot be confirmed. Germline V CDR1 and CDR2: SQVTM, ANQGSEA. The CDR3 runs 12 residues. The CDR3 region is CSAVTANTEAFF. Drawing the rest from reference TRBV29-1 and TRBJ1-1, the complete variable domain is SAVISQKPSRDICQRGTSLTIQCQVDSQVTMMFWYRQQPGQSLTLIATANQGSEATYESGFVIDKFPISRPNLTFSTLTVSNMSPEDSSIYLCSAVTANTEAFFGQGTRLTVV.